This T cell receptor beta chain derives from a study of T cells in Graves' hyperthyroidism and ophthalmopathy. RNA transcripts yielded amplified TCR beta CDR3 regions. Researchers ran a first-round RT-PCR on the TCR CDR3 using the HTBI primer set. A single record per CDR3 protein comes from TCRdb applying MiXCR to the multiplex PCR reads. The sample carries some 700,000 distinct CDR3 sequences, 17% recorded once. This clonotype was picked up many times. With V trimmed by 6 bases and J by 5 bases, 7 bases remained unmatched. Germline loops: CDR1 MNHNS, CDR2 SASEGT. The CDR3 is 14 residues long. Exclusions: uncontrolled infection, other autoimmune disease, pregnancy, lactation.

This clonotype was sampled from a man between 45 and 60 years old with Graves' hyperthyroidism. The V gene is TRBV6-1, the J gene TRBJ1-1; 9 bases line up with TRBD1. The sample comprised blood. CDR3 residues: CASRQQGARTEAFF. CDR3 DNA: TGTGCCAGCAGGCAACAGGGGGCCAGGACTGAAGCTTTCTTT.